This T cell receptor (beta chain) was sequenced in a study of blood T cell repertoires in COVID-19. Study information: The study drew acute and convalescent COVID-19 samples from the United States, Italy and Spain. PBMCs, B-cell-depleted T cells, or T cells were the source of the cDNA or gDNA that made up the material.

CDR1 is MDHEN and CDR2 is SYDVKM in the germline V gene. The CDR3 has 13 amino acids. V lost 6 bases and J lost 6; bases outside the gene matches: 7. Per the study methods: The authors estimated nucleated cell counts from reference gene primer amplification. Generated by immunoSEQ multiplex PCR, the TCRdb table keeps only in-frame clones and is missing some. V and J calls and clone size are given by that table; D and trimming were obtained from the DNA. The top ten hold around 2.9% of the sample, which has a few hundred thousand clones, less than 85% seen once. The chain couples TRBV28 to TRBJ2-5; 7 nucleotides line up with TRBD2. The sequenced sample consisted of peripheral blood. This TCR derives from a woman younger than 30 with acute or convalescent COVID-19. Written as DNA, the CDR3 is TGTGCCAGCAGATGGTCGGGGGGACAGACCCAGTACTTC. Translated: CASRWSGGQTQYF.